A single T cell receptor (beta chain) is shown here with its context. No cognate antigen has been identified for it. The sample holds no much larger clone one base away, and base qualities are not on file. The data are from a study of regulatory T cells in long-lasting Graves disease listed by TCRdb under 2021. About the study as a whole: Antithyroid drugs had been taken for less than 3 months by newly diagnosed Graves' disease patients. Patients with persistent Graves' disease were compared with patients with newly diagnosed Graves' disease using TCR sequencing and RNA sequencing of peripheral blood. The study was conducted in China and was registered as a clinical trial. A total of roughly 33 samples underwent TCR sequencing: around 13 from persistent and 20 from newly diagnosed Graves' disease patients.

The library came from multiplex PCR. The data were produced on an Illumina HiSeq 4000. CDR3 regions were amplified by Arm-PCR with iRepertoire HTBI primers to construct TCR beta libraries. Before sequencing, the PCR products went through gel purification. On the study's bioinformatics: Across samples, about 63 TRBV and approximately 15 TRBJ segments were identified and used for gene usage analysis of CDR3 amino acid clonotypes. COPE and FqMerger were used to merge filtered high-quality paired reads into contigs. BLAST was used to align contigs to the IMGT TRBV, TRBD and TRBJ reference genes, and CDR3 was defined following IMGT. Clonotypes above 0.1% frequency were classified as highly expanded clones. Repertoire diversity was measured by Shannon entropy, and V-J evenness by the Gini coefficient. A clonotype found in more than one individual was treated as public. TCRdb reanalyzed the raw reads on its own, using fastp at Q25 for trimming and MiXCR for clone calling, and kept in-frame beta chains. Each CDR3 protein appears once, grouped with its most common genes and DNA. The V and J calls follow TCRdb's processing rather than the paper's. The sample table contains 350,000 to 400,000 distinct CDR3 sequences; only one count was recorded for 15% of them. The top ten hold over 20% of the sample.

Overall study outcomes, separate from this receptor: More public clonotypes were shared among persistent patients (around 3,000) than among newly diagnosed patients (over 900). The study examined only peripheral blood because the primary lesion, thyroid tissue, could not be accessed. Only the TCR beta chain was sequenced and analyzed. Preferential use of TRBV28, TRBJ1-2 and TRBJ2-5 was observed in persistent disease, whereas TRBV20-1 and TRBJ2-1 were favored in newly diagnosed disease. Compared with newly diagnosed patients, persistent Graves' disease patients had lower TCR Shannon entropy and fewer highly expanded clones, which suggests clonal expansion. The small sample size was acknowledged by the authors as a limitation that may reduce accuracy.

The germline V gene provides CDR1 SNHLY and CDR2 FYNNEI. Clipping removes 6 bases from V and 6 bases from J, with 13 as the unmatched junction base count. The CDR3 contains 16 residues, cysteine and phenylalanine counted. Only the CDR3 DNA is retained, 48 bases long and in frame from the first base. The sample's time point, from its label and the paper: newly diagnosed GD, antithyroid drugs for less than 3 months. For both TCR sequencing and RNA sequencing, RNA was extracted from PBMCs using TRIzol. Graves' disease was diagnosed according to American Thyroid Association guidelines. The patients came from an endocrinology department in Xi'an, China. Each patient gave around 9 milliliters of peripheral blood, collected in an EDTA anticoagulant tube. PBMCs were isolated by Ficoll Paque Plus density gradient separation without further T cell sorting. An Agilent 2100 Bioanalyzer and agarose gel were used to check RNA quality, while a NanoDrop 2000 measured RNA concentration.

The chain employs TRBV2 and TRBJ2-1, and 8 junctional nucleotides match TRBD1. The sequence was obtained from a female donor with Graves disease. The sequences come from peripheral blood mononuclear cells (PBMCs), collected at new diagnosis, from a patient treated with antithyroid drugs. The CDR3 has the sequence CASSRDGTGGINEQFF. The sequenced DNA: TGTGCCAGCAGCCGGGACGGGACAGGAGGAATCAATGAGCAGTTCTTC.